This T cell receptor beta chain is from a study of blood T cell repertoires in COVID-19. Clones were sequenced by immunoSEQ multiplex PCR, and TCRdb holds only the in-frame ones, with some missing. The table shows about 140,000 clones, with around 82% occurring only once. The CDR3 sequence is 15 residues long. CDR1 is MNHEY and CDR2 is SVGAGI in the germline V gene. Trimming took 6 bases from V and 1 from J, leaving 15 bases between them. The chain combines TRBV6-5 with TRBJ1-1; maybe TRBD1 (6 bases). This TCR was recovered from a human donor in a cohort sampled during active COVID-19. Sequenced material: peripheral blood. The CDR3 loop reads CASSRSGTTNTEAFF. For the CDR3, the DNA is TGTGCCAGCAGCCGATCCGGGACAACGAACACTGAAGCTTTCTTT.